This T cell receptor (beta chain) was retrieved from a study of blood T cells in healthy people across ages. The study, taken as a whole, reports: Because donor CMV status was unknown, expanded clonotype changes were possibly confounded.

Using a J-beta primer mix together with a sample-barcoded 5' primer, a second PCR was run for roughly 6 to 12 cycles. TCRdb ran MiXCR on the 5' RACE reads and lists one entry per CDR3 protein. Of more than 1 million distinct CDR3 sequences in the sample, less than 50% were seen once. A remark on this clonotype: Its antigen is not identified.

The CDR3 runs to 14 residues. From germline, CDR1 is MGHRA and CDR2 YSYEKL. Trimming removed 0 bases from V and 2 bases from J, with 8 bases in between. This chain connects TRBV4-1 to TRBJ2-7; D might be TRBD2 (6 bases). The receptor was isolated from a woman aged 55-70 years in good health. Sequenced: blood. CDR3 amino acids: CASSQERTTYEQYF. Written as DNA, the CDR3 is TGCGCCAGCAGCCAAGAACGGACTACCTACGAGCAGTACTTC.